The rows below give T cell receptor beta chains drawn from one sample of a study of CD8+ T cells in alopecia areata. Sequenced by immunoSEQ multiplex PCR; TCRdb stores in-frame clones only, minus some. The data hold 9,500 to 15,000 clones, with about 61% observed a single time. The material sequenced was skin. These receptors originate from a human donor with alopecia areata. Each CDR3 is given with its conserved first and last residue. D genes are given only for firm matches. Some rows have no size entry. The others give once, few or many, or a class for an expanded clone.

v_gene: TRBV29-1; abundance: once; d_gene: NA; j_gene: TRBJ1-1; CDR3aa: CSVADWGRTEAFF; CDR3nt: TGCAGCGTTGCCGACTGGGGAAGGACTGAAGCTTTCTTT
v_gene: TRBV5-4; abundance: few; d_gene: NA; j_gene: TRBJ2-1; CDR3aa: CASSWAAEQFF; CDR3nt: TGTGCCAGCAGCTGGGCAGCCGAGCAGTTCTTC
v_gene: TRBV19; abundance: NA; d_gene: NA; j_gene: TRBJ2-7; CDR3aa: CASSIGPAALGQYF; CDR3nt: TGTGCCAGTAGTATTGGTCCGGCCGCCTTGGGGCAGTACTTC
v_gene: TRBV28; abundance: NA; d_gene: TRBD1; j_gene: TRBJ2-1; CDR3aa: CASSTPGQAINEQFF; CDR3nt: TGTGCCAGCAGTACCCCGGGACAGGCGATCAATGAGCAGTTCTTC
v_gene: TRBV28; abundance: NA; d_gene: NA; j_gene: TRBJ1-6; CDR3aa: CASKNPRNSPLHF; CDR3nt: TGTGCCAGCAAAAACCCCCGGAATTCACCCCTCCACTTT
v_gene: TRBV25-1; abundance: NA; d_gene: NA; j_gene: TRBJ2-1; CDR3aa: CASSDGARYNEQFF; CDR3nt: TGTGCCAGCAGTGATGGGGCTAGGTACAATGAGCAGTTCTTC
v_gene: TRBV28; abundance: NA; d_gene: NA; j_gene: TRBJ2-7; CDR3aa: CASRQPNSYEQYF; CDR3nt: TGTGCCAGCAGGCAGCCGAACAGCTACGAGCAGTACTTC
v_gene: TRBV12-2; abundance: once; d_gene: NA; j_gene: TRBJ1-2; CDR3aa: CASRFTLTPRKIYGYTF; CDR3nt: TGTGCAAGTCGCTTCACATTGACTCCACGAAAGATCTATGGCTACACCTTC
v_gene: TRBV9; abundance: NA; d_gene: NA; j_gene: TRBJ2-1; CDR3aa: CASSPTFQSEQFF; CDR3nt: TGTGCCAGCAGCCCTACGTTCCAGAGTGAGCAGTTCTTC
v_gene: TRBV7-8; abundance: NA; d_gene: NA; j_gene: TRBJ2-1; CDR3aa: CASSFGQSSYNEQFF; CDR3nt: TGTGCCAGCAGCTTTGGACAGAGCTCCTACAATGAGCAGTTCTTC
v_gene: TRBV7-2; abundance: NA; d_gene: TRBD2; j_gene: TRBJ2-5; CDR3aa: CASSKTSGPGTQYF; CDR3nt: TGTGCCAGCAGCAAGACTAGCGGACCGGGGACCCAGTACTTC
v_gene: TRBV7-8; abundance: once; d_gene: TRBD1; j_gene: TRBJ2-1; CDR3aa: CASSLADRVGYEQFF; CDR3nt: TGTGCCAGCAGCTTAGCCGACAGGGTTGGGTATGAGCAGTTCTTC
v_gene: TRBV27; abundance: NA; d_gene: NA; j_gene: TRBJ2-2; CDR3aa: CASSTMSGELFF; CDR3nt: TGTGCCAGCAGCACCATGTCCGGGGAGCTGTTTTTT
v_gene: TRBV7-9; abundance: NA; d_gene: NA; j_gene: TRBJ1-2; CDR3aa: CASSLEGGYGYTF; CDR3nt: TGTGCCAGCAGCTTAGAGGGTGGCTATGGCTACACCTTC
v_gene: TRBV27; abundance: NA; d_gene: TRBD1; j_gene: TRBJ2-2; CDR3aa: CASRTTGSEKLFF; CDR3nt: TGTGCCAGCAGAACGACAGGGTCTGAGAAGCTGTTTTTT
v_gene: TRBV28; abundance: NA; d_gene: TRBD1; j_gene: TRBJ1-2; CDR3aa: CASSLQGGYGYTF; CDR3nt: TGTGCCAGCAGTTTACAGGGGGGGTATGGCTACACCTTC
v_gene: TRBV30; abundance: NA; d_gene: TRBD2; j_gene: TRBJ2-1; CDR3aa: CAFRGGDYNEQFF; CDR3nt: TGTGCCTTCCGGGGGGGCGACTACAATGAGCAGTTCTTC
v_gene: TRBV6-1; abundance: NA; d_gene: NA; j_gene: TRBJ2-7; CDR3aa: CASSELSGYEQYF; CDR3nt: TGTGCCAGCAGTGAGCTGAGCGGCTACGAGCAGTACTTC
v_gene: TRBV7-2; abundance: few; d_gene: NA; j_gene: TRBJ2-3; CDR3aa: CASSFQGSTDTQYF; CDR3nt: TGTGCCAGCAGCTTTCAGGGTAGCACAGATACGCAGTATTTT
v_gene: TRBV23-1; abundance: NA; d_gene: NA; j_gene: TRBJ1-5; CDR3aa: CASGQQGEQPQHF; CDR3nt: TGCGCCAGCGGCCAACAGGGAGAGCAGCCCCAGCATTTT
v_gene: TRBV9; abundance: NA; d_gene: NA; j_gene: TRBJ2-1; CDR3aa: CASSVEGPSSEQFF; CDR3nt: TGTGCCAGCAGCGTAGAGGGACCCAGCAGCGAGCAGTTCTTC
v_gene: TRBV6-1; abundance: once; d_gene: NA; j_gene: TRBJ2-5; CDR3aa: CASSGLQVYQETQYF; CDR3nt: TGTGCCAGCAGCGGGTTACAGGTTTACCAAGAGACCCAGTACTTC
v_gene: TRBV19; abundance: NA; d_gene: NA; j_gene: TRBJ2-6; CDR3aa: CASISSSGANVLTF; CDR3nt: TGTGCCAGTATCTCGAGCTCTGGGGCCAACGTCCTGACTTTC
v_gene: TRBV28; abundance: NA; d_gene: NA; j_gene: TRBJ1-5; CDR3aa: CASRDTPGPQHF; CDR3nt: TGTGCCAGCAGGGACACCCCAGGGCCCCAGCATTTT
v_gene: TRBV19; abundance: NA; d_gene: NA; j_gene: TRBJ1-5; CDR3aa: CASSPQGGYSNQPQHF; CDR3nt: TGTGCCAGTAGTCCACAGGGAGGTTATAGCAATCAGCCCCAGCATTTT
v_gene: TRBV27; abundance: NA; d_gene: NA; j_gene: TRBJ1-2; CDR3aa: CASSLSIGGYGYTF; CDR3nt: TGTGCCAGCAGTTTATCGATTGGAGGGTATGGCTACACCTTC
v_gene: TRBV2; abundance: NA; d_gene: NA; j_gene: TRBJ1-6; CDR3aa: CASSEAYRSGALHF; CDR3nt: TGTGCCAGCAGTGAAGCGTACCGGTCGGGGGCCCTCCACTTT
v_gene: TRBV5-4; abundance: NA; d_gene: TRBD2; j_gene: TRBJ2-5; CDR3aa: CASSARGTRQETQYF; CDR3nt: TGTGCCAGCAGCGCAAGGGGGACTAGACAAGAGACCCAGTACTTC
v_gene: TRBV2; abundance: few; d_gene: NA; j_gene: TRBJ2-7; CDR3aa: CASSPRQSKEQYF; CDR3nt: TGTGCCAGCAGCCCTCGACAGTCTAAAGAGCAGTACTTC
v_gene: TRBV4-3; abundance: NA; d_gene: NA; j_gene: TRBJ2-6; CDR3aa: CASSQVNQGGANVLTF; CDR3nt: TGCGCCAGCAGCCAAGTCAACCAAGGAGGGGCCAACGTCCTGACTTTC
v_gene: TRBV29-1; abundance: NA; d_gene: TRBD2; j_gene: TRBJ2-7; CDR3aa: CSVDGGAAGIYEQYF; CDR3nt: TGCAGCGTTGACGGTGGGGCAGCGGGGATCTACGAGCAGTACTTC
v_gene: TRBV28; abundance: NA; d_gene: TRBD1; j_gene: TRBJ1-1; CDR3aa: CASSLFPGQGVLHTEAFF; CDR3nt: TGTGCCAGCAGTTTATTCCCGGGACAGGGGGTTTTGCACACTGAAGCTTTCTTT
v_gene: TRBV5-4; abundance: few; d_gene: NA; j_gene: TRBJ2-5; CDR3aa: CASSLSGWGIRETQYF; CDR3nt: TGTGCCAGCAGCTTGTCAGGGTGGGGTATTAGGGAGACCCAGTACTTC
v_gene: TRBV9; abundance: NA; d_gene: NA; j_gene: TRBJ2-2; CDR3aa: CASSVGGWDTGELFF; CDR3nt: TGTGCCAGCAGCGTAGGAGGGTGGGACACCGGGGAGCTGTTTTTT
v_gene: TRBV6-1; abundance: NA; d_gene: NA; j_gene: TRBJ1-5; CDR3aa: CASTDRQGHQPQHF; CDR3nt: TGTGCCAGCACCGACCGGCAGGGTCATCAGCCCCAGCATTTT
v_gene: TRBV10-3; abundance: NA; d_gene: TRBD2; j_gene: TRBJ2-2; CDR3aa: CAISELAGDLGELFF; CDR3nt: TGTGCCATCAGTGAGCTAGCGGGAGACCTCGGGGAGCTGTTTTTT
v_gene: TRBV14; abundance: NA; d_gene: NA; j_gene: TRBJ2-1; CDR3aa: CASSPVARFSYNEQFF; CDR3nt: TGTGCCAGCAGCCCTGTAGCCCGATTCTCCTACAATGAGCAGTTCTTC
v_gene: TRBV28; abundance: NA; d_gene: NA; j_gene: TRBJ2-5; CDR3aa: CASSFPAMETQYF; CDR3nt: TGTGCCAGCAGTTTTCCGGCGATGGAGACCCAGTACTTC
v_gene: TRBV5-1; abundance: NA; d_gene: NA; j_gene: TRBJ2-7; CDR3aa: CASSYGQTYEQYF; CDR3nt: TGCGCCAGCAGCTACGGACAAACCTACGAGCAGTACTTC